One T cell receptor (beta chain) is described in this entry. In the study's own analysis: For nucleated cells, counts were estimated from reference gene primer amplification. TCRdb's table, derived via immunoSEQ multiplex PCR, lists solely in-frame clones and lacks some. V, J and clone size derive from that table, while D and trimming were established from the DNA sequence. The repertoire holds more than 150,000 clones, with around 85% as singletons. The data were taken from a study of blood T cell repertoires in COVID-19. Study-wide context: COVID-19 samples collected from the United States, Italy and Spain covered acute and convalescent phases. T cells, B-cell-depleted T cells, or PBMCs provided the cDNA or gDNA that served as material.

Per germline, CDR1 SQVTM and CDR2 ANQGSEA. V gave up 7 bases and J gave up 1 base; unmatched junction bases: 2. This CDR3 is 13 amino acids long. Specimen: peripheral blood. The V gene is TRBV29-1, the J gene TRBJ1-1, with 11 bases aligning to TRBD1. The receptor was derived from a woman at least 80 years old with acute or convalescent COVID-19. Written as DNA, the CDR3 is TGCAGCGCCGGGACAGGGGGGAACACTGAAGCTTTCTTT. Protein: CSAGTGGNTEAFF.